This TCR beta chain was captured in a study of blood T cell repertoires in COVID-19. At the level of the study: PBMCs, B-cell-depleted T cells, or T cells provided the cDNA or gDNA that made up the material.

The CDR3 spans 13 residues. The germline V gene encodes CDR1 SGHNT and CDR2 YYREEE (reference sequence). V lost 4 bases and J 3 bases, leaving 11 bases between the germline ends. Libraries were prepared by immunoSEQ multiplex PCR; TCRdb keeps only in-frame clonotypes and omits some of them. The sample contains over 250,000 clones, approximately 85% of which appear only once. Sequenced: peripheral blood. This TCR derives from a man aged 50 to 59 with active or convalescent COVID-19. J is TRBJ2-7 and V is TRBV5-4; tentatively, D is TRBD1 (6 bases). The CDR3 coding sequence is TGTGCCAGCAGCCGCGACAGGAACTACGAGCAGTACTTC. Its protein is CASSRDRNYEQYF.